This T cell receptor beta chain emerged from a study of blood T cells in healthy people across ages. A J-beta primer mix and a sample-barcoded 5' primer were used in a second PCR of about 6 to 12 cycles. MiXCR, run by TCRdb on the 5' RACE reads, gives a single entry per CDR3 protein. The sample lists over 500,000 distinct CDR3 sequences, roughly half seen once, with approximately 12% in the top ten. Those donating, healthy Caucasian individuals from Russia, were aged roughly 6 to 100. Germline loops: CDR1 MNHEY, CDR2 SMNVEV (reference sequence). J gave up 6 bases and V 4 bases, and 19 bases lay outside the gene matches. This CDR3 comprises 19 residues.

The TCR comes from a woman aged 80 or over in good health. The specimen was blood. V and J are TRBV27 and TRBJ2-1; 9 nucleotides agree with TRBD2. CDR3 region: CASSSRQGGSGSITNEQFF. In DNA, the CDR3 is TGTGCCAGCAGTTCCAGACAGGGAGGTAGCGGGAGTATAACCAATGAGCAGTTCTTC.